These T cell receptor beta chains were read from a single sample in a study of shared clonotypes between healthy human individuals. Produced via immunoSEQ multiplex PCR; TCRdb's table is partial and in-frame only. The sample yields some 1,600,000 clones, 95% to 99% seen once. The sequencing input was naive CD4+ T cells sorted from blood. These receptors were collected from a man under 40 in good health. Both conserved end residues are part of each CDR3. A D gene is named only where the DNA matches it firmly.

>TRBJ2-5|TRBV9|TRBD1
CASSGAGGPETQYF
>TRBJ2-7|TRBV6-5|-
CASDTPYEQYF
>TRBJ2-2|TRBV9|-
CASSVQTGAGELFF
>TRBJ2-7|TRBV29-1|-
CSASQGPYEQYF
>TRBJ2-2|TRBV5-8|-
CASSLRLNTGELFF
>TRBJ1-2|TRBV18|TRBD1
CASSDGTGGDYGYTF
>TRBJ2-7|TRBV5-4|TRBD2
CASSLITGTSLYEQYF
>TRBJ1-2|TRBV7-2|TRBD1
CASSPGTGAGYGYTF
>TRBJ2-2|TRBV7-2|-
CASSWIRHRELFF
>TRBJ2-7|TRBV5-1|TRBD1
CASSWDRATYEQYF
>TRBJ2-2|TRBV19|TRBD2
CASSQAGAITGELFF
>TRBJ2-1|TRBV7-9|TRBD1
CASSRDRGPYNEQFF
>TRBJ2-1|TRBV6-6|-
CASAAYNEQFF
>TRBJ2-7|TRBV5-6|TRBD1
CASSPGQGTSYEQYF
>TRBJ2-7|TRBV5-5|TRBD1
CASSFSGGEFYEQYF
>TRBJ2-7|TRBV6-5|-
CASSPGPTYEQYF
>TRBJ2-3|TRBV11-1|-
CASSLDPPPVTDTQYF
>TRBJ2-4|TRBV5-4|-
CASSWDSPGGNIQYF
>TRBJ2-2|TRBV7-3|-
CASSSEGVTGELFF
>TRBJ1-2|TRBV5-8|-
CASSFPIHNSNYGYTF
>TRBJ1-5|TRBV30|-
CAWNKGTSNQPQHF
>TRBJ2-5|TRBV7-8|TRBD2
CASSLRVSGGRETQYF
>TRBJ2-3|TRBV28|TRBD2
CASRTSGIDRTDTQYF
>TRBJ2-7|TRBV21-1|-
CASSRRQGCGKYEQYF
>TRBJ2-6|TRBV4-1|TRBD2
CASSQDGLAGFSGANVLTF
>TRBJ1-4|TRBV5-8|TRBD1
CASSLGTGGPTNEKLFF
>TRBJ2-1|TRBV6-6|-
CASIERTYNEQFF
>TRBJ2-7|TRBV27|-
CASSSWEGAGREQYF
>TRBJ2-2|TRBV5-1|-
CASSLAPNPGTGELFF
>TRBJ2-7|TRBV19|-
CASKRQEGPEQYF
>TRBJ1-1|TRBV28|-
CASSQGLLNTEAFF
>TRBJ1-3|TRBV25-1|-
CASRDEKDTIYF
>TRBJ2-3|TRBV27|-
CASSFRGDTQYF
>TRBJ2-7|TRBV10-2|-
CASSGVALSYEQYF
>TRBJ1-2|TRBV11-2|-
CASKPLQGSRTTGYTF
>TRBJ2-3|TRBV6-6|-
CATWALGEQYF
>TRBJ1-1|TRBV10-3|-
CAISDREGEAFF
>TRBJ1-3|TRBV27|-
CASSLSGANSGNTIYF
>TRBJ2-1|TRBV28|TRBD2
CASSRLAGVNEQFF
>TRBJ1-4|TRBV11-2|-
CASSFPTGIEEKLFF
>TRBJ2-7|TRBV10-3|TRBD2
CAIRSTSGYEQYF
>TRBJ1-4|TRBV19|-
CASSIGTGNEKLFF
>TRBJ1-5|TRBV19|-
CASTGTGFQPQHF
>TRBJ2-1|TRBV10-3|-
CAISGFSDNEQFF
>TRBJ2-3|TRBV28|-
CASSLPTLGGKTTDTQYF
>TRBJ2-1|TRBV28|TRBD1
CASSQKTGASSYNEQFF
>TRBJ2-1|TRBV5-1|-
CASSLVLASNEQFF
>TRBJ2-7|TRBV16|-
CASSRVLGEQYF
>TRBJ1-1|TRBV5-1|TRBD1
CASSWSGTGDTEAFF